This entry describes one T cell receptor beta chain. No antigen is known for it. The CDR3 sequence is 15 residues long. V lost 5 bases and J lost 7; bases outside the gene matches: 10. Germline-derived CDR1 and CDR2 are SSHAT and FNYEAQ (reference sequence). This specimen comes from a study of OX40 agonist ivuxolimab in advanced cancers. Points from the study as a whole: In general, CD8+ T cells held more expanded clones than CD4+ did, on average. By week 6 at 0.1 to 3.0 mg/kg, blood CD4+ and CD8+ T cells had expanded clonally.

Repertoires were generated with immunoSEQ multiplex PCR, while TCRdb's copy carries only in-frame clones and drops some. Found here are 55,000 to 75,000 clones, approximately 91% of them singletons; the top ten hold about 4.1%. The chain links TRBV7-7 to TRBJ2-1, with 8 bases lining up with TRBD1. Sequences were derived from CD4+ or CD8+ T cells sorted from blood, sampled in a trial of the OX40 agonist ivuxolimab. The sequence was obtained from an adult with an advanced solid tumor such as melanoma, head and neck, liver or kidney cancer. The CDR3 reads CASSVGGRGRNEQFF. CDR3 DNA sequence: TGTGCCAGCAGCGTAGGCGGCAGGGGGCGGAATGAGCAGTTCTTC.